Shown below are 2 T cell receptor beta chains from a single sample sequenced in a study of blood T cells in healthy people across ages. Through a sample-barcoded 5' primer and a J-beta primer mix, a second PCR was run for roughly 7 to 11 cycles. TCRdb recomputed calls from the 5' RACE reads with MiXCR, one row per CDR3 protein. The profile covers around 2 million distinct CDR3 sequences, with 39% appearing a single time and roughly 24% taken by the ten largest. The sequenced sample consisted of blood. These receptors were taken from a human donor in good health.

The chain uses TRBV7-2 and TRBJ1-5, with a weak D call TRBD1 (6 bases). The CDR3 runs 14 residues. In germline, CDR1 is SGHTA, CDR2 FQGNSA. V lost 4 bases to trimming and J lost 5 bases, with 12 bases between them. The CDR3 loop reads CASSSDSYYQPQHF. DNA for the CDR3: TGTGCCAGCAGCTCGGACAGTTATTATCAGCCCCAGCATTTT.

The DNA for the CDR3 is TGTGCCAGTAGTATAATAGTAGTGGGACAATCAAATGGCTACACCTTC. Protein sequence: CASSIIVVGQSNGYTF. The V call is TRBV19, the J call TRBJ1-2; a weak D match, TRBD1 (6 bases). V gave up 2 bases and J gave up 6 bases, with 19 bases separating them. Germline values: CDR1 LNHDA, CDR2 SQIVND (reference sequence). There are 16 residues in the CDR3.